This T cell receptor beta chain is drawn from a study of T cells in Graves' hyperthyroidism and ophthalmopathy. CDR3 length: 14 residues. Trimming took 0 bases from V and 7 from J, leaving 10 bases between them. Germline-derived CDR1 and CDR2 are SGHTA and FQGNSA. Within the sample, this clonotype is hyperexpanded. What it binds is not known. Notes on the study in general: Ophthalmopathy, as predicted by the model, came a median around 7 months after the prediction. Most clonotypes that expanded in the thyroid above 0.001 also showed up in blood.

Subjects with ophthalmopathy showed a Clinical Activity Score no lower than 3, a NOSPECS grade no lower than 4, and a duration shorter than 3 months. Amplification of TCR beta CDR3 regions was performed using RNA transcripts as template. Initially, a first-round RT-PCR of the TCR CDR3 employed the HTBI primer set. Each CDR3 protein is one row after TCRdb ran MiXCR on the multiplex PCR reads. This table holds 300,000 to 400,000 distinct CDR3 sequences, about 15% found once. The sequencing sample was made of blood. This chain uses TRBV7-2 with TRBJ2-1; maybe TRBD2 (7 bases). The receptor comes from a woman under 40 with Graves' ophthalmopathy. The CDR3, as DNA: TGTGCCAGCAGCTTAGCGGCGGGGGCTAATGAGCAGTTCTTC. It translates to CASSLAAGANEQFF.